This TCR beta chain was found in a study of T-cell memory formation after mild COVID-19. About the study: Clustering of TCRs was largely donor specific.

For this clonotype: Its antigen is still unknown.

The CDR3 runs 15 residues. The V segment lost 5 bases and the J segment 0 bases; nucleotides outside the gene matches: 7. The germline V gene encodes CDR1 MNHEY and CDR2 SVGAGI. Notes on the study in general: CD4+ contracting clones were found mainly in CM and EM, and CD8+ ones in EMRA.

MiXCR was run by TCRdb on the 5' RACE reads, yielding one entry per CDR3 protein. The sample includes 390,000 or so distinct CDR3 sequences, about 16% of them seen just once. This clonotype was sampled from a man aged 18 to 35 who had mild COVID-19 (a few samples of this study predate the infection). Cell type and time point are not known. The V gene is TRBV6-5, the J gene TRBJ2-7; TRBD2 matches 7 bases. The sequencing input was PBMCs or a T cell subset sorted from them (not recorded which). In DNA form, the CDR3 reads TGTGCCAGCAGTCAAATCGGCGGGAGCTCCTACGAGCAGTACTTC. The encoded protein is CASSQIGGSSYEQYF.